The present T cell receptor beta chain was sequenced within a study of identical twins' blood T cells. Study information: Roughly six alpha and about 6 beta libraries together yielded 54 million or so reads.

TCRdb re-called the 5' RACE reads through MiXCR, storing one row per CDR3 protein. The table includes hundreds of thousands of distinct CDR3 sequences, 28% detected once. This clonotype was seen repeatedly, ten times or more. The material sequenced was PBMCs. The source of this sequence is a woman aged 18 to 55 in good health.

This CDR3 reads CSVEPAVRDFHPEAFF. CDR3 coding DNA: TGCAGCGTTGAACCAGCGGTTCGGGACTTTCACCCTGAAGCTTTCTTT. The rearrangement links TRBV29-1 to TRBJ1-1; TRBD1 is a possible D gene (5 bases). The CDR3 has 16 residues. Germline V CDR1 and CDR2: SQVTM, ANQGSEA. V lost 2 bases to trimming and J lost 6 bases, with 22 bases between them.